These 16 T cell receptor beta chains share one sample of origin, sequenced in a study of blood T cells in healthy people across ages (dated by TCRdb to 2013 to 2016). Libraries came from 5' RACE. Sequencing was performed on an Illumina HiSeq 2500. A second PCR of roughly 7 to 12 cycles was run with a J-beta primer mix and a sample-barcoded 5' primer. The raw public data were reprocessed by TCRdb itself: fastp quality trimming at Q25, MiXCR clonotype calling, in-frame beta chains only. A single entry per CDR3 protein holds the most common genes and DNA from its merged rows. The sample table contains about a million distinct CDR3 sequences; only one count was recorded for under 40% of them. The ten largest clones represent 10% to 15% of the sample. The specimen was blood. Receptors originate from a man between 18 and 35 years old in good health.

The chain carries TRBV12-3 or TRBV12-4 and TRBJ2-7; 10 bases line up with TRBD2. The trim removed 6 bases at V and 1 base at J, leaving 3 bases unmatched. This CDR3 contains 14 residues. The CDR3 region is CASSGTSVSYEQYF. The CDR3 DNA reads TGTGCCAGCAGCGGGACTAGCGTATCCTACGAGCAGTACTTC.

The chain uses TRBV5-1 and TRBJ1-2; no reliable D call. The V gene lost 0 bases and the J gene lost 8 bases, with 11 bases spanning the gap. Germline V lookup: CDR1 SGHRS, CDR2 YFSETQ. CDR3 length equals 13 residues. The CDR3 nucleotides are TGCGCCAGCAGCTTGGCTTCACCGGACGGCTACACCTTC. Translating gives CASSLASPDGYTF.

This chain connects TRBV30 to TRBJ1-1; possibly TRBD1 for D (5 bases). Germline loops: CDR1 GTSNPN, CDR2 SVGIG (reference sequence). V lost 1 base and J 5 bases, leaving 14 bases between the germline ends. The CDR3 is 14 residues long. The CDR3 region is CAWSERGPLTEAFF. Written as DNA, the CDR3 is TGTGCCTGGAGTGAGAGGGGCCCTTTGACTGAAGCTTTCTTT. Full variable domain (rest looked up from reference TRBV30 and TRBJ1-1): SQTIHQWPATLVQPVGSPLSLECTVEGTSNPNLYWYRQAAGRGLQLLFYSVGIGQISSEVPQNLSASRPQDRQFILSSKKLLLSDSGFYLCAWSERGPLTEAFFGQGTRLTVV.

The V and J genes are TRBV5-6 and TRBJ1-1; TRBD1 might be the D (5 bases). CDR3 length: 18 amino acids. V lost 6 bases and J 6 bases, leaving 30 bases between the germline ends. Germline V gene lookup returns CDR1 SGHDT and CDR2 YYEEEE. The CDR3 coding sequence is TGTGCCAGCAACGTAAGAGCCGGATCGGGGGTTCCGGGCCCTGAAGCTTTCTTT. Protein sequence: CASNVRAGSGVPGPEAFF.

This clonotype was counted between two and nine times. The V gene is TRBV20-1, the J gene TRBJ1-2; D call uncertain. CDR1 and CDR2 (germline): DFQATT, SNEGSKA (reference sequence). The CDR3 spans 13 residues. Between the trimmed V and J ends, which lost 6 bases and 8 bases, there was a span of 19 bases. DNA for the CDR3: TGCAGTGCCGGGAGTGGCCGCTTCTGGGGCTACACCTTC. It is translated as CSAGSGRFWGYTF.

The V call is TRBV29-1, the J call TRBJ1-1, with D uncertain. V shed 5 bases and J shed 1 base, with 5 bases lying between them. The CDR3 consists of 11 residues. Germline V gene sequence: CDR1 SQVTM, CDR2 ANQGSEA. The CDR3 loop is CSVSENTEAFF. The DNA of the CDR3 is TGCAGCGTTTCAGAGAACACTGAAGCTTTCTTT.

The chain is built from TRBV30 and TRBJ1-6; D is unresolved. Germline CDR1 is GTSNPN and CDR2 is SVGIG (reference sequence). V was pared by 4 bases and J by 5 bases, with 15 bases between. The CDR3 contains 15 residues. CDR3 residues: CAWTRDSFNNSPLHF. The DNA of the CDR3 is TGTGCCTGGACCCGAGACTCTTTCAATAATTCACCCCTCCACTTT. The full variable domain, rest sourced from reference TRBV30 and TRBJ1-6, is SQTIHQWPATLVQPVGSPLSLECTVEGTSNPNLYWYRQAAGRGLQLLFYSVGIGQISSEVPQNLSASRPQDRQFILSSKKLLLSDSGFYLCAWTRDSFNNSPLHFGNGTRLTVT.

This CDR3 is CATSFIREKLFF. The CDR3 nucleotides read TGTGCCACCTCATTTATTCGTGAAAAACTGTTTTTT. The chain links TRBV6-1 to TRBJ1-4; D call uncertain. The CDR3 loop spans 12 amino acids. V was shortened by 10 bases and J by 7 bases, with 13 bases between the two germline ends. Per the germline V gene, CDR1 is MNHNS and CDR2 is SASEGT.

This clonotype was seen more than once but under ten times. The chain has TRBV18 and TRBJ2-5; no firm D call. The CDR3 is 13 amino acids. Trimming left V 6 bases short and J 3 bases short, with 11 bases between. The V gene's germline CDR1 is KGHSH and CDR2 LQKENI. CDR3 loop: CASSSKLEETQYF. CDR3 DNA: TGTGCCAGCTCGTCTAAGTTAGAAGAGACCCAGTACTTC.

The chain uses TRBV30 and TRBJ1-2, with TRBD1 as a possible D gene (6 bases). V shed 8 bases and J shed 4 bases, with 11 bases lying between them. The CDR3 is 11 residues long. Germline-derived CDR1 and CDR2 are GTSNPN and SVGIG (reference sequence). For the CDR3, the DNA is TGTGCCCAGGGACATCCCTATGGCTACACCTTC. Encoded protein: CAQGHPYGYTF.

The chain couples TRBV7-8 to TRBJ1-1, with unresolved D. The length of the CDR3 is 14 residues. V lost 4 bases to trimming and J lost 2 bases, with 11 bases between them. Germline V gene data show CDR1 as SGHVS and CDR2 as FQNEAQ. The DNA for the CDR3 is TGTGCCAGCAGCTCCCTTCATCCCAACACTGAAGCTTTCTTT. It is translated as CASSSLHPNTEAFF.

This clonotype was detected a few times. CDR3 bases: TGCAGTGCTAGAGATAGTGGTCTCGCGAACACCGGGGAGCTGTTTTTT. Translation gives CSARDSGLANTGELFF. V gene TRBV20-1 combines with J gene TRBJ2-2; unclear D gene. Per the germline V gene, CDR1 is DFQATT and CDR2 is SNEGSKA (reference sequence). V was cut by 0 bases and J by 0 bases, with 11 bases left in between. This CDR3 region has 16 residues.

This clonotype has a handful of counts. V usage is TRBV7-2 and J usage is TRBJ1-5; TRBD1 might be the D (6 bases). The CDR3 extends over 16 amino acids. Trimming removed 2 bases from V and 5 bases from J, with 16 bases in between. The V gene's germline CDR1 is SGHTA and CDR2 FQGNSA. The CDR3 loop is CASSLSVQGRYQPQHF. Here the CDR3 DNA reads TGTGCCAGCAGCTTATCGGTGCAGGGGAGATATCAGCCCCAGCATTTT.

This clonotype was recorded a few times. The V and J genes are TRBV7-8 and TRBJ1-5, with D unclear. This CDR3 is built from 13 residues. Looked up from germline, CDR1 is SGHVS and CDR2 is FQNEAQ. The V and J ends lost 8 bases and 2 bases respectively, with 10 bases between them. The chain's CDR3 is CASQSGRNQPQHF. The CDR3 nucleotides read TGTGCCAGCCAGAGCGGCCGCAATCAGCCCCAGCATTTT.

Details on this clonotype: A much more abundant neighbour one base away suggests this may be a read error. The chain combines TRBV20-1 with TRBJ2-7, with D uncertain. The CDR3 consists of 12 residues. Germline CDR1 DFQATT, CDR2 SNEGSKA (reference sequence). The V end was cut by 6 bases, the J end by 7 bases, with 16 bases between. The CDR3 nucleotides read TGCAGTGCCCGTAGGTCCTACAATGAGCAGTACTTC. This sequence encodes CSARRSYNEQYF.

For this clonotype: A junction end diverges from the germline sequence, so it may reflect a read error. The chain combines TRBV28 with TRBJ1-5; 7 positions agree with TRBD1. CDR1 and CDR2 from the germline V gene are MDHEN and SYDVKM. The CDR3 sequence is 14 residues long. CDR3: CASSVWDRNQPQHF. CDR3 DNA sequence: TGTGCCAGCAGTGTATGGGACAGAAATCAGCCCCAGCATTTT.